These T cell receptor beta chains were read from a single sample in a study of cytomegalovirus exposure and HLA in healthy donors. Repertoires were generated with immunoSEQ multiplex PCR, while TCRdb's copy carries only in-frame clones and drops some. The sample lists over 90,000 clones, 73% occurring once. The sequenced sample consisted of PBMCs. The receptors come from a man in his forties or fifties in good health and CMV-seronegative. Both conserved end residues are part of each CDR3. D genes are given only for firm matches. Not every row has a clone size; where given, it reads once, few, many or a size class.

CDR3 protein: CASSPSSGGPLTDTQYF
CDR3 DNA: TGTGCCAGCAGTCCATCTAGCGGGGGGCCGCTCACAGATACGCAGTATTTT
clone size: -
J gene: TRBJ2-3
D gene: TRBD2
V gene: TRBV27

CDR3 protein: CASSYSITEFYNEQFF
CDR3 DNA: TGTGCCAGCAGTTACTCGATAACAGAATTCTACAATGAGCAGTTCTTC
clone size: -
J gene: TRBJ2-1
D gene: -
V gene: TRBV6-5

CDR3 protein: CASSATSTTNEKLFF
CDR3 DNA: TGTGCCAGCTCAGCGACATCTACAACTAATGAAAAACTGTTTTTT
clone size: -
J gene: TRBJ1-4
D gene: -
V gene: TRBV18

CDR3 protein: CASSLRVGWNQPQHF
CDR3 DNA: TGTGCCAGCAGCTTGCGGGTAGGTTGGAATCAGCCCCAGCATTTT
clone size: few
J gene: TRBJ1-5
D gene: -
V gene: TRBV5-6

CDR3 protein: CASSSSTGAPFYGYTF
CDR3 DNA: TGTGCCAGCAGTTCCTCGACAGGGGCCCCTTTCTATGGCTACACCTTC
clone size: -
J gene: TRBJ1-2
D gene: TRBD1
V gene: TRBV28

CDR3 protein: CASNALGGSTDTQYF
CDR3 DNA: TGTGCCAGCAACGCTCTGGGGGGTAGCACAGATACGCAGTATTTT
clone size: once
J gene: TRBJ2-3
D gene: -
V gene: TRBV2

CDR3 protein: CAGKESAYNSPLHF
CDR3 DNA: TGTGCCGGAAAGGAGTCCGCCTATAATTCACCCCTCCACTTT
clone size: -
J gene: TRBJ1-6
D gene: -
V gene: TRBV6-1

CDR3 protein: CAIKDRGTGELFF
CDR3 DNA: TGTGCCATCAAGGACAGGGGAACCGGGGAGCTGTTTTTT
clone size: -
J gene: TRBJ2-2
D gene: TRBD1
V gene: TRBV6-5

CDR3 protein: CASSPQTTGLYGYTF
CDR3 DNA: TGCGCCAGCAGCCCGCAAACGACAGGACTCTATGGCTACACCTTC
clone size: -
J gene: TRBJ1-2
D gene: -
V gene: TRBV5-1

CDR3 protein: CAWSVIRGNTEAFF
CDR3 DNA: TGTGCCTGGAGTGTAATCCGGGGGAACACTGAAGCTTTCTTT
clone size: -
J gene: TRBJ1-1
D gene: -
V gene: TRBV30

CDR3 protein: CASSRQRNQPQHF
CDR3 DNA: TGTGCCAGCAGTCGACAGCGCAATCAGCCCCAGCATTTT
clone size: -
J gene: TRBJ1-5
D gene: -
V gene: TRBV6-1

CDR3 protein: CASGLPQETQYF
CDR3 DNA: TGTGCCAGCGGGCTCCCCCAAGAGACCCAGTACTTC
clone size: -
J gene: TRBJ2-5
D gene: -
V gene: TRBV28

CDR3 protein: CASTRQGSETQYF
CDR3 DNA: TGTGCCAGCACCCGACAGGGGAGCGAGACCCAGTACTTC
clone size: -
J gene: TRBJ2-5
D gene: TRBD1
V gene: TRBV6-1

CDR3 protein: CASGLANTGGYGYTF
CDR3 DNA: TGTGCTAGTGGTTTGGCAAATACAGGGGGCTATGGCTACACCTTC
clone size: -
J gene: TRBJ1-2
D gene: TRBD1
V gene: TRBV12-5

CDR3 protein: CASSLLGQGDYF
CDR3 DNA: TGTGCCAGCAGCTTGCTGGGACAGGGGGACTATTTT
clone size: -
J gene: TRBJ2-3
D gene: TRBD1
V gene: TRBV5-6

CDR3 protein: CASSLTGASVYGYTF
CDR3 DNA: TGCGCCAGCAGCCTGACAGGGGCGAGTGTCTATGGCTACACCTTC
clone size: few
J gene: TRBJ1-2
D gene: TRBD1
V gene: TRBV5-1

CDR3 protein: CASKGPPGQGTGTEAFF
CDR3 DNA: TGTGCCAGTAAAGGGCCTCCGGGACAGGGAACGGGCACTGAAGCTTTCTTT
clone size: -
J gene: TRBJ1-1
D gene: TRBD1
V gene: TRBV6-4

CDR3 protein: CASSLQRGVTGELFF
CDR3 DNA: TGTGCCAGCAGCTTACAGCGGGGGGTCACCGGGGAGCTGTTTTTT
clone size: few
J gene: TRBJ2-2
D gene: TRBD2
V gene: TRBV11-2

CDR3 protein: CASSQRQARAAQYF
CDR3 DNA: TGCGCCAGCAGCCAGAGACAGGCTCGAGCGGCCCAGTACTTC
clone size: -
J gene: TRBJ2-5
D gene: -
V gene: TRBV4-1

CDR3 protein: CASSPSRGGYEQYF
CDR3 DNA: TGTGCCAGCAGCCCCTCCCGCGGGGGGTACGAGCAGTACTTC
clone size: -
J gene: TRBJ2-7
D gene: TRBD2
V gene: TRBV4-2